A single sample gave rise to the 18 T cell receptor beta chains below, sequenced in a study of shared clonotypes between healthy human individuals. Only in-frame clones appear in the TCRdb table, and some are missing; sequencing was by immunoSEQ multiplex PCR. The sample records some 650,000 clones, 95% to 98% being singletons. The source material was naive CD4+ T cells sorted from blood. Sample subset: CD45RA+ positively selected. These receptor sequences come from a woman in her 30s in good health.

V gene TRBV2 combines with J gene TRBJ1-5; no definite D call. V was cut by 6 bases and J by 1 base, with 7 bases left in between. The germline V gene has CDR1 SNHLY and CDR2 FYNNEI. The CDR3 is 13 amino acids. CDR3 in amino acids: CASRGRSNQPQHF. For the CDR3, the DNA is TGTGCCAGCAGAGGACGGAGCAATCAGCCCCAGCATTTT. Combining the CDR3 with reference TRBV2 and TRBJ1-5 gives the whole variable domain EPEVTQTPSHQVTQMGQEVILRCVPISNHLYFYWYRQILGQKVEFLVSFYNNEISEKSEIFDDQFSVERPDGSNFTLKIRSTKLEDSAMYFCASRGRSNQPQHFGDGTRLSIL.

The chain is built from TRBV11-2 and TRBJ2-5, with 10 positions matching TRBD2. In germline, CDR1 is SGHAT, CDR2 FQNNGV. The CDR3 consists of 15 residues. J lost 5 bases, V lost 4 bases, and 7 bases had no gene match. CDR3 in DNA: TGTGCCAGCAGCTCTGTCCTAGCGGGAGTGGAGACCCAGTACTTC. Its protein product is CASSSVLAGVETQYF.

The chain combines TRBV6-6 with TRBJ2-7, with D tentatively TRBD2 (5 bases). Trimming removed 0 bases at V and 2 bases at J, with 11 bases between. The CDR3 has 15 amino acids. The germline V gene encodes CDR1 MNHNY and CDR2 SVGAGI (reference sequence). The CDR3 is CASSYSALDTYEQYF. As DNA, the CDR3 is TGTGCCAGCAGTTACTCGGCACTAGATACCTACGAGCAGTACTTC.

This chain connects TRBV5-4 to TRBJ2-3, with 7 bases identical to TRBD2. Germline trimming cut 5 bases from V and 2 bases from J; bases unmatched to any gene: 5. The V gene's germline CDR1 is SGHNT and CDR2 YYREEE (reference sequence). The CDR3 runs to 14 residues. The CDR3 sequence is CASRPGLNTDTQYF. The CDR3 region has the DNA TGTGCCAGCAGACCGGGACTAAACACAGATACGCAGTATTTT.

V and J are TRBV7-3 and TRBJ2-3, with TRBD2 as a possible D gene (5 bases). Trimming took off 6 bases at V and 6 bases at J, with 10 bases between the two ends. The CDR3 runs 12 residues. Germline loops: CDR1 SGHTA, CDR2 FQGTGA. The CDR3 nucleotides are TGTGCCAGCAGGGGAACGGGGGATACGCAGTATTTT. This encodes CASRGTGDTQYF.

The genes are TRBV27 and TRBJ2-2, with D maybe TRBD2 (5 bases). There are 17 residues in the CDR3. The ends were cut back, 5 bases at V and 5 bases at J, with 21 bases in the middle. Germline CDR1 and CDR2: MNHEY and SMNVEV (reference sequence). Here the CDR3 DNA reads TGTGCCAGCAGTCCTTACCTCGGGCCTAGCTGGACCGGGGAGCTGTTTTTT. It yields the protein CASSPYLGPSWTGELFF.

The chain is built from TRBV11-2 and TRBJ2-1; the match to TRBD1 covers 7 bases. Per the germline V gene, CDR1 is SGHAT and CDR2 is FQNNGV. The CDR3 covers 15 residues. V was clipped by 0 bases and J by 4 bases; unmatched bases: 3. CDR3 amino acids: CASSLDLQGYNEQFF. In DNA form, the CDR3 reads TGTGCCAGCAGCTTAGACTTACAGGGGTACAATGAGCAGTTCTTC.

This clone has only one observation. CDR3 in DNA: TGTGCCAGCAGTTTATCCGGGACAGGGCGAGAAGAGCAGTACTTC. It encodes CASSLSGTGREEQYF. The V and J genes are TRBV27 and TRBJ2-7; TRBD1 aligns across 9 bases. The trim removed 0 bases at V and 7 bases at J, leaving 7 bases unmatched. The CDR3 contains 15 residues. The germline CDR1 and CDR2 sequences are MNHEY and SMNVEV (reference sequence).

The genes are TRBV5-4 and TRBJ2-1, with D perhaps TRBD1 (5 bases). V lost 0 bases, J lost 8 bases, and 12 bases lay in between. The CDR3 covers 14 residues. Germline CDR1 is SGHNT and CDR2 is YYREEE (reference sequence). Written as DNA, the CDR3 is TGTGCCAGCAGCTTGGCAGGGCCTCTTTATGAGCAGTTCTTC. Amino acids: CASSLAGPLYEQFF.

The rearrangement uses TRBV27 and TRBJ2-6, with 12 bases fitting TRBD1. The germline CDR1 and CDR2 sequences are MNHEY and SMNVEV (reference sequence). Trimming took 3 bases from V and 3 from J; bases not matched to a gene: 9. The CDR3 sequence is 19 residues long. CDR3 sequence: CASSLTPGQGAGGANVLTF. The CDR3 coding sequence is TGTGCCAGCAGTTTGACACCGGGACAGGGGGCGGGTGGGGCCAACGTCCTGACTTTC. The full variable domain, its missing parts supplied by reference TRBV27 and TRBJ2-6, is EAQVTQNPRYLITVTGKKLTVTCSQNMNHEYMSWYRQDPGLGLRQIYYSMNVEVTDKGDVPEGYKVSRKEKRNFPLILESPSPNQTSLYFCASSLTPGQGAGGANVLTFGAGSRLTVL.

The gene calls are TRBV5-1 and TRBJ1-1; 7 bases fit TRBD1. The CDR3 spans 17 residues. The J segment lost 3 bases and the V segment lost 4 bases, leaving 15 bases of the junction unmatched. CDR1 and CDR2 (germline): SGHRS, YFSETQ. Written as DNA, the CDR3 is TGCGCCAGCAGCAGAGGTCGGTCAGGGGGTATGGACACTGAAGCTTTCTTT. This translates into CASSRGRSGGMDTEAFF.

V gene TRBV28 combines with J gene TRBJ2-7, with TRBD1 identical over 7 bases. The CDR3 runs 15 residues. V shed 7 bases and J 1 base; nucleotides not matched to a gene: 10. Germline assignment: CDR1 MDHEN and CDR2 SYDVKM. CDR3 coding DNA: TGTGCCAGCACCCCCATTGGGACAGTATCCTACGAGCAGTACTTC. This gives the protein CASTPIGTVSYEQYF.

The chain links TRBV2 to TRBJ2-7; TRBD1 matches 7 bases. Germline V CDR1 and CDR2: SNHLY, FYNNEI. The CDR3 is 11 amino acids. With V trimmed by 6 bases and J by 6 bases, 2 bases remained unmatched. The CDR3 reads CASRTGPEQYF. Here the CDR3 DNA reads TGTGCCAGCAGGACAGGGCCCGAGCAGTACTTC.

This clone was found once. The rearrangement uses TRBV6-1 and TRBJ1-3; D remains unclear. Trimming took 2 bases from V and 4 from J, leaving 6 bases between them. CDR3 length equals 13 residues. From germline, CDR1 is MNHNS and CDR2 SASEGT. The CDR3 nucleotides are TGTGCCAGCAGTGAAAGAAGCGGAAACACCATATATTTT. Amino acids: CASSERSGNTIYF.

V is TRBV18 and J is TRBJ1-2; no clear D gene. CDR1 and CDR2 (germline): KGHSH, LQKENI. The CDR3 contains 15 residues. V lost 3 bases, J lost 4 bases, and 15 bases lay in between. The CDR3 DNA sequence: TGTGCCAGCTCACCCCCGGGATGGGCCGCCTATGGCTACACCTTC. Translated, it gives CASSPPGWAAYGYTF. Combining the CDR3 with reference TRBV18 and TRBJ1-2 gives the whole variable domain NAGVMQNPRHLVRRRGQEARLRCSPMKGHSHVYWYRQLPEEGLKFMVYLQKENIIDESGMPKERFSAEFPKEGPSILRIQQVVRGDSAAYFCASSPPGWAAYGYTFGSGTRLTVV.

This chain uses TRBV2 with TRBJ1-1; perhaps TRBD1 as D (6 bases). CDR1 SNHLY and CDR2 FYNNEI come from the germline V gene. V was trimmed by 2 bases and J by 2 bases, leaving 12 bases between them. The CDR3 totals 15 residues. CDR3 coding DNA: TGTGCCAGCAGTGAATTTGGGGGCGGAAACACTGAAGCTTTCTTT. Its translation: CASSEFGGGNTEAFF.

The gene calls are TRBV5-1 and TRBJ2-1, with 8 bases aligning to TRBD2. The length of the CDR3 is 14 residues. The ends lost 6 bases at V and 4 bases at J; junction bases unmatched: 6. CDR1 and CDR2 from the germline V gene are SGHRS and YFSETQ. The CDR3 bases are TGCGCCAGCACGCGAGCGGGGGATTACAATGAGCAGTTCTTC. Translation: CASTRAGDYNEQFF.

Remarks on this clone: Given the absence of the conserved phenylalanine or tryptophan at the CDR3 end, a read error is likely. The DNA is left out, because the CDR3 cannot be placed on it with certainty; the CDR3 is given as TCRdb lists it. CDR3 loop: CASTVSTTDPPCI. This rearrangement joins TRBV2 to TRBJ2-7; the table calls TRBD1, which could not be checked here. Germline assignment: CDR1 SNHLY and CDR2 FYNNEI. 13 amino acids form the CDR3, both terminal residues included.